This entry is about one T cell receptor (beta chain). The clone's antigen remains unknown. No base qualities exist here, and no much larger clone lies one base off it. In the germline V gene, CDR1 corresponds to SQVTM and CDR2 to ANQGSEA. The CDR3 has 12 amino acids, counting the end cysteine and phenylalanine. Solely the CDR3 DNA is kept, with 36 bases framed from the first base. V sheds 4 bases and J sheds 10 bases, leaving 14 bases between their ends. The cohort consisted of approximately 690 healthy bone marrow donors. Cohort members were all nominally healthy when sampled, although unrecorded immune exposures were likely present. The donor tested CMV seropositive, placing the donor among the approximately 310 seropositive members of the cohort. A peripheral blood sample was collected from each donor, and TCR beta sequencing was performed on peripheral blood mononuclear cells. The Qiagen DNeasy Blood Extraction Kit was used to extract genomic DNA from the blood cell samples.

This entry belongs to a study of cytomegalovirus exposure and HLA in healthy donors (TCRdb year 2017). Regarding the complete study: In an earlier analysis of under 600 of the donors, under 300 Gb of sequence data and some 100 million unique TCR beta sequences from about 179 million T cells were reported. Rather than using new phenotypic data, the later analysis identified candidate immune exposures from TCR beta sequences and from how often those sequences occurred across donors. Donor age, sex, ethnicity and CMV serostatus were compiled together with the repertoire data. All discovery cohort repertoires had been generated using a single sequencing platform. Using immunosequencing, the study profiled T cell repertoires from about 620 subjects and related those repertoires to cytomegalovirus serostatus. A later genetic analysis used genome-wide SNP genotypes for about three fifths of the 666 donors, treating that subset as a discovery cohort. An early release covering 550 to 650 HLA-typed donors comprised approximately 290 gigabases of sequencing data and around 80 million unique TCR sequences. Roughly 5 DR-DQ haplotypes were handled as single units for association and clustering because linkage in the cohort was strong. To predict cytomegalovirus infection status, the study combined high-throughput TCR immunosequencing, statistical association of individual TCRs with disease status, and machine learning. In a later analysis, previously published TCR beta repertoires from several hundred donors were re-analyzed and high-resolution HLA genotyping was added so that TCR occurrence patterns could be studied. A separate validation cohort of roughly 130 different subjects was used in addition to the roughly 700-subject first cohort. Typing coverage differed by locus: A, B, C, DRB1 and DQB1 were typed in about 620-630 donors, DQA1 in roughly 500, DPA1 in over 600, and DPB1 in approximately 450. Class I and class II HLA loci were covered by the typing at four-digit resolution. Among the roughly 400 genotyped donors, roughly 80% belonged to the genetic ancestry cluster associated with self-reported Caucasian donors. An earlier analysis of around 540 of the donors applied high-throughput TCR beta sequencing to assess whether each TCR beta V gene segment acted as functional or pseudogenic. The study aimed to test whether signatures of past pathogen exposure could be identified by cataloging public T cell receptors. Across some 400 genotyped donors of the cohort, an average of about 220,000 unique TCR beta nucleotide sequences per donor were sequenced, and about a sixth of those sequences were non-productive.

The library was obtained by the immunoSEQ multiplex PCR assay. For the multiplex PCR, a mixture combining 60 forward primers for TCR Vbeta segments and 13 reverse primers for TCR Jbeta segments was used. The CDR3 region of rearranged TCR beta genes was amplified from genomic DNA by a multiplex PCR assay. The Illumina HiSeq System was used to sequence the amplified TCR beta libraries as 87-base-pair reads. The authors processed their data as follows. In a later analysis, tens of millions of unique TCR beta chains were counted across the 650 to 750 repertoires, and around 10 million of these chains were shared by at least two donors. Raw reads were error-corrected and collapsed into unique sequences with a nearest-neighbor algorithm that merged closely related sequences to remove PCR and sequencing errors. Alignment of CDR3 sequences to IMGT reference sequences was used to assign V, D and J gene segments. For a sequence to be retained, a match of at least six nucleotides to both a V gene segment and a J gene segment was required. Rearrangements were classified as productive when the CDR3 lacked stop codons and remained in frame with V and J, and all other rearrangements were classified as non-productive. Following IMGT convention, CDR3 was defined as the stretch from the second conserved V-encoded cysteine to the conserved J-encoded phenylalanine. In an earlier analysis of around 540 of the donors, sequences lacking an unambiguous match to a single V gene segment were excluded. In an earlier analysis of 587 of the donors, a V segment was called functional when productive rearrangements were above 56.7%, and segregating when the standard deviation between donors exceeded 5%. A statistical classification framework was built for diagnosing cytomegalovirus status from the catalog of TCR beta chain sequences. In a later analysis, V and J genes were assigned by comparing TCR nucleotide sequences against IMGT/GENE-DB human TR gene sequences. A later analysis assigned CDR3 sequences and most-parsimonious VDJ recombination scenarios with the TCRdist pipeline. In a later analysis, every TCR beta chain was defined by the combination of its CDR3 amino acid sequence and its V-gene family, and reads without a unique V-gene family were dropped. In a later analysis, some 600 highly shared, low-generation-probability nucleotide sequences were removed to address suspected cross-contamination and a sequencing artifact. In a later analysis, a clonal expansion index was calculated for each public chain from normalized within-repertoire ranks of inferred template counts. A later analysis computed generation probabilities with a VDJ recombination model fitted to out-of-frame rearrangements, and checked the results against IGoR. In a later analysis, hypergeometric tests were used to score TCR-TCR, TCR-HLA and TCR-CMV co-occurrence, with a repertoire-size bias correction applied to TCR pairs. A later analysis estimated false discovery rates by permuting HLA or CMV assignments 20 times. In a later analysis, co-occurring TCRs were grouped using DBSCAN, and TCRdist sequence similarity was added for clustering within HLA-allele-positive subsets. Repertoires with fewer than 30,000 or more than 120,000 public chains were left out of co-occurrence clustering, as were five repertoires with anomalous nucleotide sharing. TCRdb retrieved this table from immuneACCESS and kept in-frame rearrangements only. Not all clones are present; in checked studies, unresolved V genes account for under half, and no reason is known for the remainder. V, J and clone size are taken as reported in that table, and D and trimming were inferred from the DNA itself. For this sample there are some 170,000 clones; roughly 79% appear just once. The top ten hold about 9.1% of the sample.

Overall study results and their limits: The presence/absence analyses assumed that sequencing depth was roughly uniform across donors, and that assumption may not be true. Compared with equally common non-associated chains, HLA-associated TCR beta chains in a later analysis were more clonally expanded and had lower generation probabilities. In a later genetic analysis, fewer N-insertions in productive TCRs were reported among donors in an Asian-associated ancestry cluster than the roughly 640-donor mean. CMV serostatus was the only immune exposure information available for the cohort. The sequencing pipeline was judged likely to have produced a cluster of highly shared sequence variants as a technical artifact. While some public TCRs were present in many individuals, most TCR sequences turned up only very rarely across donors. Broadly in line with IMGT annotations, most TCR beta V segments showed up in productive rearrangements about 87% or about 30% of the time in an earlier analysis of a few hundred of the donors. Linkage disequilibrium might explain the correlated functional status among segregating V segments, but an unknown experimental factor could not be excluded. When HLA alleles, especially DR and DQ, strongly co-occurred, TCR associations were difficult to assign to individual alleles. The study gave a list of about 160 TCR beta chains associated with cytomegalovirus. A few of the identified cytomegalovirus-associated TCR beta chains were confirmed in vitro to be specific for cytomegalovirus antigens. Because counts were too low, more than 15 rarely observed V segments, including chromosome 9 orphons, were excluded from the earlier analysis of 500 to 700 of the donors. A further reported finding was that TCR beta sequences accurately predicted the HLA-A and HLA-B alleles for most subjects in the first cohort. The authors suggested that the approach could potentially be extended to other disease states and immunological phenotypes. The classifier was reported to diagnose cytomegalovirus status with high specificity and sensitivity in both the original cohort and the validation cohort. In a later analysis, 15,000 to 20,000 TCR beta sequences were associated with specific HLA alleles at a false discovery rate of 0.05. An association between a missense DCLRE1C variant and V-gene and J-gene trimming of TCR beta chains was found in a later genetic analysis and replicated in an independent cohort. In a later analysis, the rate of TCR association differed among HLA loci, with DRB1 alleles having the most associated TCRs and HLA-C alleles having the fewest. Only TCR beta chains were sequenced in this cohort, and the absence of alpha or paired-chain data limited detectable features. In a later analysis, several top co-occurrence clusters were reported to appear linked to parvovirus B19, influenza, CMV and Epstein-Barr virus. The 87-base-pair reads could not distinguish some IMGT-functional V segments, including TRBV6-2 and TRBV6-3, so those segments were excluded. According to a later analysis, most CMV-associated TCR beta chains appeared to be HLA-restricted, and the HLA associations seemed to be driven largely by CMV exposure. Because HLA typing was missing for some donors at each locus, association tests included only the typed subset.

The sample taken for sequencing was PBMCs. This chain joins TRBV29-1 to TRBJ2-1, and possibly TRBD1, on 5 matching bases. The receptor was isolated from a man younger than 30 in good health and CMV-seropositive. The bases are TGCAGCGTTGTAAGCGCAGGGTGGGAGCAGTTCTTC. Translated, this is CSVVSAGWEQFF.